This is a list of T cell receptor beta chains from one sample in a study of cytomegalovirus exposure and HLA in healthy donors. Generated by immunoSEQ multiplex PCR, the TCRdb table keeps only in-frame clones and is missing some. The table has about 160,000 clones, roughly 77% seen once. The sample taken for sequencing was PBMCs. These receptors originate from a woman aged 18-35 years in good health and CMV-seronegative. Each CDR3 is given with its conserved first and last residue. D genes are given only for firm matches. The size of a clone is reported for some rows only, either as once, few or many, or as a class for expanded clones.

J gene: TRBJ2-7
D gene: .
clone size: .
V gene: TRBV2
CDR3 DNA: TGTGCCAGCAGGCAAGACTCCTACGAGCAGTACTTC
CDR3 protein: CASRQDSYEQYF

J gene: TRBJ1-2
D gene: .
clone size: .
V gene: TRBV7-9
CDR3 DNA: TGTGCCAGCAGGCGAGATGGCTACACCTTC
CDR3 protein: CASRRDGYTF

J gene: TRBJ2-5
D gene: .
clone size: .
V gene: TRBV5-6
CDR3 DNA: TGTGCCAGCAACATCCGACGGGGGTCCGCAACCCTTCAAGAGACCCAGTACTTC
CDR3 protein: CASNIRRGSATLQETQYF

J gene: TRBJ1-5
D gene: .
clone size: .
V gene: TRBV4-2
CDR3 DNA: TGTGCCAGCAGCCAAAGGTCCGGGCAGCCCCAGCATTTT
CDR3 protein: CASSQRSGQPQHF

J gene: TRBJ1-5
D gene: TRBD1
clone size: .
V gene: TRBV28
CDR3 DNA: TGTGCCAGCAGTTTAAGAACAGGGGGCTGGCAGCCCCAGCATTTT
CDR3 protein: CASSLRTGGWQPQHF

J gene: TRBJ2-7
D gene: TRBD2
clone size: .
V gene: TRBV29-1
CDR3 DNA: TGCAGCGCGAACGGACTAGCGGGGAACTACGAGCAGTACTTC
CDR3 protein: CSANGLAGNYEQYF

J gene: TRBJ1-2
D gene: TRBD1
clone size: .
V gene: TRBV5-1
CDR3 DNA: TGCGCCAGCAGCTTGGCCCCCGGGACAGATTATGGCTACACCTTC
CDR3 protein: CASSLAPGTDYGYTF

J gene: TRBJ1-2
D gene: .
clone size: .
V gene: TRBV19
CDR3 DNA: TGTGCCAGTAGTATTCTACAGGGCCCGGCCAACTATGGCTACACCTTC
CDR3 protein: CASSILQGPANYGYTF

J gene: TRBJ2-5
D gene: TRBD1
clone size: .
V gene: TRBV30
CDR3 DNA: TGTGCCTGGAGGAAAACAGGGGCGGCCGGGACCCAGTACTTC
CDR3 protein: CAWRKTGAAGTQYF

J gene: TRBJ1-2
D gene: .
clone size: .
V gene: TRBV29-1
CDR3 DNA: TGCAGCGTTGGTCCAGGGTTGTATGGCTACACCTTC
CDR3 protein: CSVGPGLYGYTF

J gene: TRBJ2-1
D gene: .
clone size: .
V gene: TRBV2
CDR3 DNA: TGTGCCAGCAGCGAGGGTAGGGCGGCAGGCGAATACAATGAGCAGTTCTTC
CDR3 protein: CASSEGRAAGEYNEQFF

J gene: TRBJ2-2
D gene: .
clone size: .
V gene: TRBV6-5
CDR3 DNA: TGTGCCAGCAGTTACTCGAGCAACCCCGGGGAGCTGTTTTTT
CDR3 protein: CASSYSSNPGELFF

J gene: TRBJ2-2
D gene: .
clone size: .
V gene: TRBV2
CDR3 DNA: TGTGCCAGCAGTGACCAAAGGACCGGGGGGCTGTTTTTT
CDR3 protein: CASSDQRTGGLFF

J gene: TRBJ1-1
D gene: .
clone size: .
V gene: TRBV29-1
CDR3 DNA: TGCAGCGGACGACAGGAAATGAAAGCTTTCTTT
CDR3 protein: CSGRQEMKAFF

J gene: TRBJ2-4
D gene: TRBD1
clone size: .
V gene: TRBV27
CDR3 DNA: TGTGCCAGCAGTCGCCTTCGACAGGGGGACATTCAGTACTTC
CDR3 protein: CASSRLRQGDIQYF

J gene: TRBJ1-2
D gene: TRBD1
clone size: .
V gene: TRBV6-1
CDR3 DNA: TGTGCCAGCAGTTTGGACAGGGCTGCTAACTATGGCTACACCTTC
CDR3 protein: CASSLDRAANYGYTF

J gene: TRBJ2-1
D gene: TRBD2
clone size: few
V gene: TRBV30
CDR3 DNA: TGTGCCTGTGCCGGACTAGCGGGAAAACTCAATGAGCAGTTCTTC
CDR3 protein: CACAGLAGKLNEQFF

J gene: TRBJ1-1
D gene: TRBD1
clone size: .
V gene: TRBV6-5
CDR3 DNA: TGTGCCAGCAGTTACGTTCCAGGGGGCTGGGCTGAAGCTTTCTTT
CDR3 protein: CASSYVPGGWAEAFF

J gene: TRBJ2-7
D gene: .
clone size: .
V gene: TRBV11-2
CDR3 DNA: TGTGCCAGCAGCTTAGGGGCAGGGTTATCCTACGAGCAGTACTTC
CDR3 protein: CASSLGAGLSYEQYF

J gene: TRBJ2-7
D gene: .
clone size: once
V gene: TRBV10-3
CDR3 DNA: TGTGCCATCAGTGAGTCAGGCGGGCCTACCTACGAGCAGTACTTC
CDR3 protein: CAISESGGPTYEQYF

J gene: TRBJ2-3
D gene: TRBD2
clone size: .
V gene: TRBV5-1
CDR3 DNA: TGCGCCAGCAGCTTGCGGCTAGCGGGAGGGCTGGATACGCAGTATTTT
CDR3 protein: CASSLRLAGGLDTQYF

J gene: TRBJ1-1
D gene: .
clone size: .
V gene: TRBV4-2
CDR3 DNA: TGTGCCAGCAGCCAAGGTCAGGGCGACGGTGAAGCTTTCTTT
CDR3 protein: CASSQGQGDGEAFF

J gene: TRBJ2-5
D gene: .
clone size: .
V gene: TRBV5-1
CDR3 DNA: TGCGCCAGCAGCTTGACTAGCCCCCAAGAGACCCAGTACTTC
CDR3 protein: CASSLTSPQETQYF

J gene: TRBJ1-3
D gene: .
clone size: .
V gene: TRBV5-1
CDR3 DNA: TGCGCCAGCAGCCCGGACAGCTCTGGAAACACCATATATTTT
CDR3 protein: CASSPDSSGNTIYF

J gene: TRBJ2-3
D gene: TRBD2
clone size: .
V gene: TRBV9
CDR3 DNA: TGTGCCAGCAGCGTGTGGGCGGGAGACACAGATACGCAGTATTTT
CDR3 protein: CASSVWAGDTDTQYF

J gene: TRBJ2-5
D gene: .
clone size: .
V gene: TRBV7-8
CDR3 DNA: TGTGCCAGCAGCTTACCGTACCCCGGGACGGGGGATCGGGAGACCCAGTACTTC
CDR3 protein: CASSLPYPGTGDRETQYF

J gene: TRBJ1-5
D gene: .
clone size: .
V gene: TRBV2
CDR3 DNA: TGTGCCAGCAGTGGGACAAATAGCAATCAGCCCCAGCATTTT
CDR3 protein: CASSGTNSNQPQHF

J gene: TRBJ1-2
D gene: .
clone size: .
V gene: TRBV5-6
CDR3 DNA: TGTGCCAGCAGCTCAGGGCTAGGGGCGCAAGGCTACACCTTC
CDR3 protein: CASSSGLGAQGYTF

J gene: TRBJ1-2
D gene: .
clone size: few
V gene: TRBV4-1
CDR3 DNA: TGCGCCAGCAGCCAAAAAATGGACTCCAAGGACTATGGCTACACCTTC
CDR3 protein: CASSQKMDSKDYGYTF

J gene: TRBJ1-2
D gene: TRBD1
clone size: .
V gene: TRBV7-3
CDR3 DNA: TGTGCCAGCAGCTTAAAGCAGGGGGCTATCGGTGGCTACACCTTC
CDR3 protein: CASSLKQGAIGGYTF

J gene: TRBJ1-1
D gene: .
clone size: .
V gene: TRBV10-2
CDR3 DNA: TGCGCCAGCAACGTAGCTCGGCTCTCAAACACTGAAGCTTTCTTT
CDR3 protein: CASNVARLSNTEAFF

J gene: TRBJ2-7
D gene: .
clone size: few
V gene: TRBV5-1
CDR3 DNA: TGCGCCAGCAGGATGGGGGCAGGAACCTACGAGCAGTACTTC
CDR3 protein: CASRMGAGTYEQYF

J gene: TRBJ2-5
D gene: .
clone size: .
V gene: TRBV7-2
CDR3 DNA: TGTGCCAGCAGCCCCGAAACAGGGAGCGAGACCCAGTACTTC
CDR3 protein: CASSPETGSETQYF

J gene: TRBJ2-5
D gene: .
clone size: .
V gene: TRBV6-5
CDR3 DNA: TGTGCCAGCAGCCGAAGACAGGGAGGTATGGAGACCCAGTACTTC
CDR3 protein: CASSRRQGGMETQYF

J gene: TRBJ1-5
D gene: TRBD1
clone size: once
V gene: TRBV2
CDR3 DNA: TGTGCCAGCAGTACCGACAGGGGGATCAATCAGCCCCAGCATTTT
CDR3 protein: CASSTDRGINQPQHF

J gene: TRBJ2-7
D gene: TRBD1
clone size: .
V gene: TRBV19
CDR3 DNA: TGTGCCAGTAGTCCCGGGACAGGAGAAACCTCCTACGAGCAGTACTTC
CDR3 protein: CASSPGTGETSYEQYF

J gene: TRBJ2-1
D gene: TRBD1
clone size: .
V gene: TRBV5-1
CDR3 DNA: TGCGCCAGCAGCTTACCCAGGACAGGGGACTACAATGAGCAGTTCTTC
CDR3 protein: CASSLPRTGDYNEQFF

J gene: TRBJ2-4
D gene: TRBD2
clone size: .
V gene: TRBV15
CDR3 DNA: TGTGCCACCGGACTCTACGGACTAGCGGGGGCCCTAGCCAAAAACATTCAGTATTTC
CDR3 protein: CATGLYGLAGALAKNIQYF

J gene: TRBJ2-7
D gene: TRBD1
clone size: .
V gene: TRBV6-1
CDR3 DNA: TGTGCCAGCAGTGAAGGCCCAGGGGGCTACGAGCAGTACTTC
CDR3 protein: CASSEGPGGYEQYF

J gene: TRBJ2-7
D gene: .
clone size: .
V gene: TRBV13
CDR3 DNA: TGTGCCAGCAGCGTGCGGGACGGCAACTACGAGCAGTACTTC
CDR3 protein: CASSVRDGNYEQYF

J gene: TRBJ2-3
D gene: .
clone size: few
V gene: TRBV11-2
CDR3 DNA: TGTGCCAGCAGCTCCGCAAAATGGGCTGGCACAGATACGCAGTATTTT
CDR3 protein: CASSSAKWAGTDTQYF

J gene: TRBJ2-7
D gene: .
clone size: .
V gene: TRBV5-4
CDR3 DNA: TGTGCCAGCAGCCGGGTGTCGGGTAGCTCCTACGAGCAGTACTTC
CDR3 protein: CASSRVSGSSYEQYF

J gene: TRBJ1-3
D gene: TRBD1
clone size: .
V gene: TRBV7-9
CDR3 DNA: TGTGCCAGCAGCTCCTGGGACAGGGTTAAGGTTGTTGGAAACACCATATATTTT
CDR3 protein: CASSSWDRVKVVGNTIYF

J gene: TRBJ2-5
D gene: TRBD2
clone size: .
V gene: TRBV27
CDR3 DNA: TGTGCCAGCAGTTTGTCACAGCGGGGGACCCAGTACTTC
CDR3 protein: CASSLSQRGTQYF

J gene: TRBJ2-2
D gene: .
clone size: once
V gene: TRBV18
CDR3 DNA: TGTGCCAGCTCACCGCTAGGAACCGGGGAGCTGTTTTTT
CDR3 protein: CASSPLGTGELFF

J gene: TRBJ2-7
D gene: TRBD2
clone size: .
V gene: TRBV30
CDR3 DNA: TGTGCCTGGAGTCCTACAGGGAGCGGGAGCTACGAGCAGTACTTC
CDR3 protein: CAWSPTGSGSYEQYF

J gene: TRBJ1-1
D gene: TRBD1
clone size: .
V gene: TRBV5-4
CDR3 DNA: TGTGCCAGCAGCCGCGACAGGGTCTCCCAGAACACTGAAGCTTTCTTT
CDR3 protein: CASSRDRVSQNTEAFF

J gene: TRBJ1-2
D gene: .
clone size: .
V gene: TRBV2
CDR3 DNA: TGTGCCAGCAGGCCCAGTGGCCGCTATGGCTACACCTTC
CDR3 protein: CASRPSGRYGYTF

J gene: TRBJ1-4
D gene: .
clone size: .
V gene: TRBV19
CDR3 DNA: TGTGCCACCTCGATGGGGGGGGCCAAACTGTTTTTT
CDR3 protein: CATSMGGAKLFF

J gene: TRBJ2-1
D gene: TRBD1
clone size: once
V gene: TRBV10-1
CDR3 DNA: TGCGCCAGCGGACAGGACGGCTACAATGAGCAGTTCTTC
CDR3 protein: CASGQDGYNEQFF

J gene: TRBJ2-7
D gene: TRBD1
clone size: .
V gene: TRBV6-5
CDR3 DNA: TGTGCCAGCAGTCCCGACAGGGGGCCCCAGCAGTACTTC
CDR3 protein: CASSPDRGPQQYF

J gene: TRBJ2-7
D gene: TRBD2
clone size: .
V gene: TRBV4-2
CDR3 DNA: TGTGCCAGCAGCCAAGGTTGGACTAGCGGGAGGGCCGAGGACGAGCAGTACTTC
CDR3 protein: CASSQGWTSGRAEDEQYF